The next 17 T cell receptor beta chains were all read from a single sample in a study of shared clonotypes between healthy human individuals (dated by TCRdb to the early 2020s). The library was generated by the immunoSEQ multiplex PCR assay. TCRdb obtained this table from immuneACCESS and retained in-frame rearrangements with V and J assigned. These tables miss some clones; where compared with another copy, unresolved V genes account for less than half of the shortfall, and the remainder is unexplained. In all, the sample holds approximately 2.5 million clones, and approximately 93% of those were seen once. The ten largest clones capture about 0.38% of the sample. The sequencing input was naive CD4+ T cells from PBMCs. What the cell subset or site label conveys for this sample: CD45RA+ positively selected. These receptors came from a man between 18 and 35 years old in good health. Some clones in this sample may be carry-over from other donors' samples.

The rearrangement joins TRBV29-1 to TRBJ2-3; perhaps TRBD2 as D (5 bases). Germline V lookup: CDR1 SQVTM, CDR2 ANQGSEA. Trimming shortened V by 1 base and J by 5 bases, and 19 bases separated the two germline ends. The CDR3 sequence is 16 residues long. The CDR3 is CSVEVPLVVGEDTQYF. The DNA for the CDR3 is TGCAGCGTTGAAGTTCCCCTGGTTGTCGGGGAAGATACGCAGTATTTT.

This chain connects TRBV7-8 to TRBJ1-1; D is unclear. Trimming took off 2 bases at V and 1 base at J, with 8 bases between the two ends. The germline CDR1 and CDR2 sequences are SGHVS and FQNEAQ. The CDR3 totals 14 residues. The CDR3: CASSLSQPNTEAFF. CDR3 coding DNA: TGTGCCAGCAGCTTAAGTCAGCCGAACACTGAAGCTTTCTTT.

The rearrangement uses TRBV11-2 and TRBJ2-7; 7 positions match TRBD1. V lost 5 bases, J lost 0 bases, and 7 bases stayed unmatched. Germline V gene lookup returns CDR1 SGHAT and CDR2 FQNNGV. The CDR3 extends over 15 amino acids. Written as DNA, the CDR3 is TGTGCCAGCAGCCCTCTGACAGGGAGCTCCTACGAGCAGTACTTC. Residues: CASSPLTGSSYEQYF.

The genes are TRBV2 and TRBJ1-3; D may be TRBD1 (6 bases). CDR1 and CDR2 (germline): SNHLY, FYNNEI. Trimming took 10 bases from V and 7 from J, leaving 20 bases between them. This CDR3 has 14 amino acids. Here the CDR3 reads CATQGGGAINTIYF. The DNA for the CDR3 is TGTGCCACCCAAGGTGGGGGGGCTATTAACACCATATATTTT.

This CDR3 reads CAIRAGRQETQYF. DNA for the CDR3: TGTGCCATCAGGGCCGGCCGGCAAGAGACCCAGTACTTC. The chain uses TRBV10-3 and TRBJ2-5; no clear D. The CDR3 extends over 13 amino acids. Between the trimmed V and J ends, which lost 6 bases and 2 bases, there was a span of 10 bases. Per germline, CDR1 ENHRY and CDR2 SYGVKD.

The chain employs TRBV19 and TRBJ2-4; possibly TRBD2 for D (5 bases). This CDR3 comprises 15 residues. V shed 2 bases and J shed 1 base, with 9 bases lying between them. CDR1 and CDR2 from the germline V gene are LNHDA and SQIVND (reference sequence). The CDR3 region is CASSIPGVAKNIQYF. The CDR3 DNA sequence: TGTGCCAGTAGTATACCCGGGGTGGCCAAAAACATTCAGTACTTC.

The CDR3 nucleotides are TGTGCCAGCAGCCCTGGGACTAGCGGGAGTTTGGGGTTGGGCGAGCAGTACTTC. Its translation is CASSPGTSGSLGLGEQYF. V usage is TRBV9 and J usage is TRBJ2-7; 14 nucleotides agree with TRBD2. The V segment lost 4 bases and the J segment 6 bases; nucleotides outside the gene matches: 15. Germline V CDR1 and CDR2: SGDLS, YYNGEE. The CDR3 runs 18 residues.

This clone is a singleton in its sample. The rearrangement uses TRBV30 and TRBJ2-3; no clear D. Trimming took off 0 bases at V and 2 bases at J, with 6 bases between the two ends. Germline loops: CDR1 GTSNPN, CDR2 SVGIG (reference sequence). The CDR3 runs 13 residues. The CDR3: CAWSVVFTDTQYF. The CDR3 DNA follows: TGTGCCTGGAGTGTAGTGTTCACAGATACGCAGTATTTT.

The chain has TRBV11-3 and TRBJ2-3; 7 nucleotides match TRBD1. After removal of 5 bases from V and 4 bases from J, the junction contained 3 bases not matched to a gene. The V gene's germline CDR1 is SGHNT and CDR2 YENEEA. This CDR3 comprises 13 residues. The CDR3 sequence: CASSPGGPDTQYF. The CDR3 DNA is TGTGCCAGCAGCCCAGGGGGTCCAGATACGCAGTATTTT.

As to this clone: The sample carries other DNA sequences with the same CDR3. The chain uses TRBV5-1 and TRBJ2-5, with D possibly called TRBD1 or TRBD2 (5 bases each). CDR3 length: 14 residues. V dropped 4 bases and J dropped 0 bases, with 10 bases sitting between them. Looked up from germline, CDR1 is SGHRS and CDR2 is YFSETQ. CDR3 region: CASSIGTDQETQYF. DNA of the CDR3: TGCGCCAGCAGCATAGGGACGGACCAAGAGACCCAGTACTTC.

In its sample, this clone was seen a few times. The rearrangement uses TRBV9 and TRBJ2-3, with 7 nucleotides matching TRBD2. This CDR3 has 18 residues. CDR1 and CDR2 (germline): SGDLS, YYNGEE. The V and J ends lost 3 bases and 2 bases, in that order; junction bases with no gene match: 15. The CDR3 bases are TGTGCCAGCAGCGCGCGGAGGAGTCTAGCGGAGTTCACAGATACGCAGTATTTT. It is translated as CASSARRSLAEFTDTQYF. The whole variable domain, filled in from reference TRBV9 and TRBJ2-3, reads DSGVTQTPKHLITATGQRVTLRCSPRSGDLSVYWYQQSLDQGLQFLIQYYNGEERAKGNILERFSAQQFPDLHSELNLSSLELGDSALYFCASSARRSLAEFTDTQYFGPGTRLTVL.

The V call is TRBV10-3, the J call TRBJ1-2; D is perhaps TRBD1 (5 bases). The CDR3 contains 14 residues. The V gene's germline CDR1 is ENHRY and CDR2 SYGVKD. Trimming shortened V by 2 bases and J by 3 bases, and 10 bases separated the two germline ends. The CDR3 sequence: CAISETGDHYGYTF. CDR3 nucleotides: TGTGCCATCAGTGAGACGGGGGATCACTATGGCTACACCTTC.

This clone was recorded once. This chain connects TRBV28 to TRBJ1-1; D is possibly TRBD1 (5 bases). The germline CDR1 and CDR2 sequences are MDHEN and SYDVKM. Trimming shortened V by 6 bases and J by 10 bases, and 15 bases separated the two germline ends. The CDR3 is made up of 12 amino acids. CDR3 sequence reads: CASSRPGAAAFF. CDR3 nucleotides: TGTGCCAGCAGCCGACCCGGGGCAGCAGCTTTCTTT.

The chain joins TRBV7-9 to TRBJ2-1; TRBD1 is a possible D gene (6 bases). Looked up from germline, CDR1 is SEHNR and CDR2 is FQNEAQ (reference sequence). V was pared by 3 bases and J by 10 bases, with 16 bases between. The CDR3 sequence is 14 residues long. The CDR3 DNA reads TGTGCCAGCAGCTTCTTTACAGGGCTCCGGGAGCAGTTCTTC. As protein: CASSFFTGLREQFF.

The chain uses TRBV5-4 and TRBJ2-6, with 7 bases that match TRBD1. Germline CDR1 is SGHNT and CDR2 is YYREEE (reference sequence). The CDR3 has 15 residues. J lost 12 bases, V lost 4 bases, and 13 bases had no gene match. DNA for the CDR3: TGTGCCAGCAGCCCACTCCAGACAGGGCCCTCCGTCCTGACTTTC. Its translation is CASSPLQTGPSVLTF.

About this clone: This sample also contains other DNA sequences that code for the same CDR3. V gene TRBV5-4 combines with J gene TRBJ1-2; tentative D call: TRBD1 (5 bases). Trimming removed 0 bases at V and 2 bases at J, with 8 bases between. This CDR3 is 14 amino acids long. Germline V gene data show CDR1 as SGHNT and CDR2 as YYREEE (reference sequence). The DNA for the CDR3 is TGTGCCAGCAGCTTGGAAGGGACCAACTATGGCTACACCTTC. It codes for CASSLEGTNYGYTF.

The chain employs TRBV7-2 and TRBJ2-1, with 7 bases that match TRBD2. With 5 bases clipped from V and 3 bases from J, the junction kept 7 bases outside the gene matches. In germline, CDR1 is SGHTA, CDR2 FQGNSA. The CDR3 contains 15 residues. In DNA form, the CDR3 reads TGTGCCAGCAGCCTCGGTGCGGGAGTCTACAATGAGCAGTTCTTC. It is translated as CASSLGAGVYNEQFF.